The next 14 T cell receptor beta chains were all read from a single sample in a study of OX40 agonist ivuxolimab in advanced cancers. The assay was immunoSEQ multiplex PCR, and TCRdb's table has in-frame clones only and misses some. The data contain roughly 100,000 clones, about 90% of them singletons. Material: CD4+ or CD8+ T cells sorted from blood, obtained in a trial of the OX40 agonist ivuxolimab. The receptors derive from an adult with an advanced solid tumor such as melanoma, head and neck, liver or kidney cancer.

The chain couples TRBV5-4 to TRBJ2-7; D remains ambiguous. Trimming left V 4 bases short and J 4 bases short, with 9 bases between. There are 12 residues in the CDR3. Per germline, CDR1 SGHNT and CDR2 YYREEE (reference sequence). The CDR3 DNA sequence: TGTGCCAGCAGCCACAACAGTTACGAGCAGTACTTC. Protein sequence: CASSHNSYEQYF.

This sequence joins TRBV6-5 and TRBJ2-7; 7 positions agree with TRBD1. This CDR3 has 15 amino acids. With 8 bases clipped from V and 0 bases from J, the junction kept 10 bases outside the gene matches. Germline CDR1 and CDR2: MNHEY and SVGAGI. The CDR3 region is CASGRQGLISYEQYF. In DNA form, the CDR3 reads TGTGCCAGCGGAAGACAGGGCCTAATCTCCTACGAGCAGTACTTC.

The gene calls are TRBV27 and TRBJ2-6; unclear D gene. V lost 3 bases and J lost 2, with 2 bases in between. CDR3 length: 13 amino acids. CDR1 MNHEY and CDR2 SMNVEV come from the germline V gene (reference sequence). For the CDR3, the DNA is TGTGCCAGCAGTTTTACTGGGGCCAACGTCCTGACTTTC. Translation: CASSFTGANVLTF.

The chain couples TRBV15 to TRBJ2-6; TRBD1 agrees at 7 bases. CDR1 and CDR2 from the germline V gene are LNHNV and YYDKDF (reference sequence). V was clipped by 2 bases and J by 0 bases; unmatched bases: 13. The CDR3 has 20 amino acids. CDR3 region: CATSRFRRGQTSSGANVLTF. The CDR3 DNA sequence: TGTGCCACCAGCAGATTCAGAAGGGGGCAGACGAGCTCTGGGGCCAACGTCCTGACTTTC.

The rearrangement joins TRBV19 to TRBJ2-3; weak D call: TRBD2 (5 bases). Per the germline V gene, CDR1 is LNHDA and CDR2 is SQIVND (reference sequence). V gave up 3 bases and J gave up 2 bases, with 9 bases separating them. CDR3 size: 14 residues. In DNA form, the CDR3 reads TGTGCCAGTAGTATCGGCGGGTTCACAGATACGCAGTATTTT. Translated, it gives CASSIGGFTDTQYF.

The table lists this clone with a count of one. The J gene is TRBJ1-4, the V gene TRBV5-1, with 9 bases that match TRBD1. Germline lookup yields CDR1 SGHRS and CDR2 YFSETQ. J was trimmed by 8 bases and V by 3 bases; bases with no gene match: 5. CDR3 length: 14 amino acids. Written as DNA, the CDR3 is TGCGCCAGCAGCTCACAGGGGGCGCGGGAAAAACTGTTTTTT. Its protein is CASSSQGAREKLFF.

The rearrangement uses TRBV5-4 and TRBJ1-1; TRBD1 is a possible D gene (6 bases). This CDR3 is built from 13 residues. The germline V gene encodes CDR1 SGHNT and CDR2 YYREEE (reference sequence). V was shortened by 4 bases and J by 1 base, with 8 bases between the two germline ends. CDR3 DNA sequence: TGTGCCAGCAGCCAACAGGGGAACACTGAAGCTTTCTTT. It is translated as CASSQQGNTEAFF.

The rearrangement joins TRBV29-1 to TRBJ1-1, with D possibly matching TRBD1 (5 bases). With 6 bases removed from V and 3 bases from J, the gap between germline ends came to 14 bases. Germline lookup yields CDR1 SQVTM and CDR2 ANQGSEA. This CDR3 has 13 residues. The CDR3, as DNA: TGCAGCGTAGACCGGGGCCAATACACTGAAGCTTTCTTT. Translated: CSVDRGQYTEAFF. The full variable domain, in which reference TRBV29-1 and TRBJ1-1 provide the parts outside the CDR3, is SAVISQKPSRDICQRGTSLTIQCQVDSQVTMMFWYRQQPGQSLTLIATANQGSEATYESGFVIDKFPISRPNLTFSTLTVSNMSPEDSSIYLCSVDRGQYTEAFFGQGTRLTVV.

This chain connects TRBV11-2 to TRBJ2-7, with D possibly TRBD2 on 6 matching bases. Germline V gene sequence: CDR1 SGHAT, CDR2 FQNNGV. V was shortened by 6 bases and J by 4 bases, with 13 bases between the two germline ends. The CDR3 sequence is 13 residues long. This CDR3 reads CASSYRRGYEQYF. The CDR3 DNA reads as TGTGCCAGCAGTTACCGACGGGGGTACGAGCAGTACTTC.

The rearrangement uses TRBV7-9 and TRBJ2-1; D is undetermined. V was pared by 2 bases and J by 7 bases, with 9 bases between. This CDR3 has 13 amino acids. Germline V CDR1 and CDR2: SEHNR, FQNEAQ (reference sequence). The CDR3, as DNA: TGTGCCAGCAGCTTAACCAAGCAAAATGAGCAGTTCTTC. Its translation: CASSLTKQNEQFF.

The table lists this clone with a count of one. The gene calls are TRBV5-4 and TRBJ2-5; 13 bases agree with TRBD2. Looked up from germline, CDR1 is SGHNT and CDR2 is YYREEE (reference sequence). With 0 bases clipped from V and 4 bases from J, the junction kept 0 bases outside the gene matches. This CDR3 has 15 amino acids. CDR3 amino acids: CASSLGTSGGETQYF. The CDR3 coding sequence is TGTGCCAGCAGCTTGGGGACTAGCGGGGGAGAGACCCAGTACTTC.

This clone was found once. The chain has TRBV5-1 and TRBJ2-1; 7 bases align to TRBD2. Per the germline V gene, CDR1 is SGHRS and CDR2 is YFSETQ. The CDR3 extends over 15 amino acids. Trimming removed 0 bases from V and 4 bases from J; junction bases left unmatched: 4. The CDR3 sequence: CASSLGAGVYNEQFF. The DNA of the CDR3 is TGCGCCAGCAGCTTGGGTGCGGGAGTATACAATGAGCAGTTCTTC.

CDR3 residues: CASRLVQEGGELFF. The DNA of the CDR3 is TGTGCAAGTCGCTTAGTGCAGGAGGGCGGGGAGCTGTTTTTT. The chain joins TRBV12-2 to TRBJ2-2; the table's TRBD2 call for D was not verified on the DNA. TRBV12-2 is designated a pseudogene. The CDR3 spans 14 residues.

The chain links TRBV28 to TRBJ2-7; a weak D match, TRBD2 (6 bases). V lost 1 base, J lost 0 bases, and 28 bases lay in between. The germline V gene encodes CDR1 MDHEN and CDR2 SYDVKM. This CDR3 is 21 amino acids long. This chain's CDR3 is CASSLSLPSGTFGGDSYEQYF. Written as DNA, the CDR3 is TGTGCCAGCAGTTTATCCCTACCCTCGGGTACTTTTGGCGGGGACTCCTACGAGCAGTACTTC.